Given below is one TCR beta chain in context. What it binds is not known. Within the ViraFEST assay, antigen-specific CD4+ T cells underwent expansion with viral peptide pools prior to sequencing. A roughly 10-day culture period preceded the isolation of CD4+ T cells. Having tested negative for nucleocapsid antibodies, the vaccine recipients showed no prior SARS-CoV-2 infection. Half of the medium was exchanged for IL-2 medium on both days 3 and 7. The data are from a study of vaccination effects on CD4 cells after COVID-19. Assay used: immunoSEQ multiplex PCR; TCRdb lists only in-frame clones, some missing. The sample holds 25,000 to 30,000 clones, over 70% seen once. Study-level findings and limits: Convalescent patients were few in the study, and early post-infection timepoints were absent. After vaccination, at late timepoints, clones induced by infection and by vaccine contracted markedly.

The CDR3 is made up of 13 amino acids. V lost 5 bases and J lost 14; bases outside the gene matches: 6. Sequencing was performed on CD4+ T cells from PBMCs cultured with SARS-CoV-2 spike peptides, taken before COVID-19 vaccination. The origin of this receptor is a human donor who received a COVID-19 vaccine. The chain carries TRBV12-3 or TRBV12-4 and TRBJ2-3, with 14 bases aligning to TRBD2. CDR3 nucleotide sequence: TGTGCCAGCAGTCCGGGGACTAGCGGGAGCTTGTATTTT. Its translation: CASSPGTSGSLYF.